The 29 T cell receptor beta chains presented below share a single source sample, sequenced in a study of technical replicates of blood from several donors. TCRdb's table, derived via immunoSEQ multiplex PCR, lists solely in-frame clones and lacks some. The sample lists over 70,000 clones; roughly 96% were seen once. What was sequenced was T cells isolated from PBMCs. The receptor source for this set is a human donor in good health.

The chain recombines TRBV5-1 with TRBJ1-1; no firm D call. V lost 0 bases and J lost 4, with 10 bases in between. Germline V gene lookup returns CDR1 SGHRS and CDR2 YFSETQ. CDR3 length: 14 residues. CDR3 coding DNA: TGCGCCAGCAGCTTGGGGGATGGGAGCACTGAAGCTTTCTTT. Translating it yields CASSLGDGSTEAFF. The full variable domain, rest sourced from reference TRBV5-1 and TRBJ1-1, is KAGVTQTPRYLIKTRGQQVTLSCSPISGHRSVSWYQQTPGQGLQFLFEYFSETQRNKGNFPGRFSGRQFSNSRSEMNVSTLELGDSALYLCASSLGDGSTEAFFGQGTRLTVV.

The chain has TRBV5-1 and TRBJ2-7, with D perhaps TRBD1 (6 bases). The V end lost 0 bases, the J end lost 6 bases, and 10 bases lay between the germline ends. This CDR3 contains 13 residues. The V gene's germline CDR1 is SGHRS and CDR2 YFSETQ. The CDR3 nucleotides read TGCGCCAGCAGCTTGGAACAGGGATCCGAGCAGTACTTC. Its translation: CASSLEQGSEQYF.

This clone has only one observation. The gene calls are TRBV10-2 and TRBJ2-5, with D tentatively TRBD2 (6 bases). Germline V gene sequence: CDR1 WSHSY, CDR2 SAAADI. The V gene lost 8 bases and the J gene lost 2 bases, with 15 bases spanning the gap. The CDR3 length is 14 residues. CDR3 in amino acids: CASLRSGQQETQYF. The CDR3 coding sequence is TGCGCCAGCCTTAGGAGCGGGCAACAAGAGACCCAGTACTTC.

This chain connects TRBV20-1 to TRBJ2-7; tentatively, D is TRBD1 (5 bases). Trimming removed 3 bases from V and 2 bases from J, with 5 bases in between. Germline V gene lookup returns CDR1 DFQATT and CDR2 SNEGSKA (reference sequence). CDR3 size: 11 residues. Written as DNA, the CDR3 is TGCAGTGCTAGGGACACCTACGAGCAGTACTTC. Residues: CSARDTYEQYF.

This chain joins TRBV5-1 and TRBJ2-7; 8 positions match TRBD2. CDR3 size: 15 residues. V lost 3 bases and J lost 4; bases outside the gene matches: 9. CDR1 is SGHRS, CDR2 YFSETQ, per germline. This CDR3 is CASSSTTSGSYEQYF. CDR3 coding DNA: TGCGCCAGCAGCTCTACTACTAGCGGATCTTACGAGCAGTACTTC.

The chain recombines TRBV10-3 with TRBJ1-2, with D unclear. The length of the CDR3 is 15 residues. Germline loops: CDR1 ENHRY, CDR2 SYGVKD. Trimming shortened V by 0 bases and J by 6 bases, and 14 bases separated the two germline ends. CDR3 region: CAISESLARVNGYTF. The CDR3 DNA reads TGTGCCATCAGTGAGTCCCTGGCCCGGGTCAATGGCTACACCTTC.

The chain joins TRBV2 to TRBJ2-7; D possibly corresponds to TRBD1 (6 bases). The V end was cut by 1 base, the J end by 7 bases, with 14 bases between. Germline loops: CDR1 SNHLY, CDR2 FYNNEI. The CDR3 spans 14 residues. The CDR3 is CASSEGQGYQEQYF. CDR3 coding DNA: TGTGCCAGCAGTGAAGGGCAGGGGTATCAAGAGCAGTACTTC.

The chain combines TRBV7-9 with TRBJ2-7; TRBD2 agrees at 9 bases. Losses at the gene ends were 5 bases for V and 7 bases for J; bases not matched to a gene: 9. Germline V CDR1 and CDR2: SEHNR, FQNEAQ (reference sequence). The CDR3 is made up of 14 amino acids. CDR3 DNA: TGTGCCAGCAGCGACCAGCGGGGGGCTCGAGAGCAGTACTTC. Translated: CASSDQRGAREQYF.

This sequence joins TRBV6-5 and TRBJ1-2; D gene uncertain. V was shortened by 7 bases and J by 4 bases, with 10 bases between the two germline ends. The germline gives CDR1 MNHEY, CDR2 SVGAGI. The CDR3 consists of 12 residues. CDR3 in DNA: TGTGCCAGCATGGCGGGGTCCTATGGCTACACCTTC. It encodes CASMAGSYGYTF.

The V gene is TRBV19, the J gene TRBJ1-5; D gene ambiguous. Trimming pared 1 base from V and 7 bases from J, leaving 5 bases between. CDR1 and CDR2 (germline): LNHDA, SQIVND (reference sequence). CDR3 size: 12 residues. CDR3 sequence: CASSIGAQPQHF. In nucleotides, the CDR3 is TGTGCCAGTAGTATAGGGGCACAGCCCCAGCATTTT.

V is TRBV27 and J is TRBJ2-7; possibly TRBD1 for D (6 bases). Germline V gene data show CDR1 as MNHEY and CDR2 as SMNVEV (reference sequence). The CDR3 has 14 amino acids. With 7 bases removed from V and 1 base from J, the gap between germline ends came to 14 bases. CDR3 loop: CASMARGTSYEQYF. The CDR3 DNA sequence: TGTGCCAGCATGGCGAGGGGGACGTCCTACGAGCAGTACTTC.

CDR3 region: CASSFSKFYEQYF. The CDR3 DNA follows: TGTGCCAGCAGCTTTAGTAAGTTCTACGAGCAGTACTTC. This chain joins TRBV6-5 and TRBJ2-7; no reliable D call. Germline CDR1 is MNHEY and CDR2 is SVGAGI. This CDR3 has 13 residues. With 6 bases removed from V and 3 bases from J, the gap between germline ends came to 12 bases.

The J gene is TRBJ2-1, the V gene TRBV2, with 11 bases lining up with TRBD2. V lost 6 bases to trimming and J lost 8 bases; unmatched junction nucleotides: 12. The CDR3 extends over 16 amino acids. Germline CDR1 and CDR2: SNHLY and FYNNEI. For the CDR3, the DNA is TGTGCCAGCAGGGGGAGGTCTAGCGGGGGGTTAGATGAGCAGTTCTTC. This encodes CASRGRSSGGLDEQFF. Complete variable domain (other parts from reference TRBV2 and TRBJ2-1): EPEVTQTPSHQVTQMGQEVILRCVPISNHLYFYWYRQILGQKVEFLVSFYNNEISEKSEIFDDQFSVERPDGSNFTLKIRSTKLEDSAMYFCASRGRSSGGLDEQFFGPGTRLTVL.

V and J are TRBV6-1 and TRBJ2-3; tentative D call: TRBD1 (5 bases). V was clipped by 3 bases and J by 2 bases, with 12 bases between them. The CDR3 sequence is 15 residues long. Germline values: CDR1 MNHNS, CDR2 SASEGT. The CDR3, as DNA: TGTGCCAGCAGTGAGGGGCGGCACCACACAGATACGCAGTATTTT. Protein product: CASSEGRHHTDTQYF.

This rearrangement joins TRBV5-1 to TRBJ2-7, with unresolved D. The V and J ends lost 3 bases and 4 bases respectively, with 11 bases between them. CDR3 size: 13 residues. Looked up from germline, CDR1 is SGHRS and CDR2 is YFSETQ. CDR3 bases: TGCGCCAGCAGCTCTAAGATCGGGTACGAGCAGTACTTC. This encodes CASSSKIGYEQYF.

The chain employs TRBV6-6 and TRBJ2-2, with D unresolved. There are 16 residues in the CDR3. The V gene lost 2 bases and the J gene lost 2 bases, with 12 bases spanning the gap. Germline loops: CDR1 MNHNY, CDR2 SVGAGI (reference sequence). The CDR3 here is CASSYPAGVNTGELFF. The CDR3 bases are TGTGCCAGCAGTTACCCCGCAGGTGTAAACACCGGGGAGCTGTTTTTT.

CDR3 nucleotide sequence: TGTGCCAGCACCCACGGATGGGGGGGAAAGGACAATGAGCAGTTCTTC. Translating it yields CASTHGWGGKDNEQFF. The J gene is TRBJ2-1, the V gene TRBV28, with 7 bases identical to TRBD2. This CDR3 contains 16 residues. V trimming: 7 bases; J trimming: 5 bases; junction bases outside the gene matches: 14. Per the germline V gene, CDR1 is MDHEN and CDR2 is SYDVKM.

This chain links TRBV5-6 with TRBJ2-7, with 7 bases identical to TRBD2. Germline-derived CDR1 and CDR2 are SGHDT and YYEEEE. CDR3 length equals 14 residues. V shed 4 bases and J 5 bases; nucleotides not matched to a gene: 9. CDR3 protein: CASSPGIGRDEQYF. The CDR3 DNA reads as TGTGCCAGCAGCCCAGGCATAGGGAGGGACGAGCAGTACTTC.

This chain joins TRBV6-4 and TRBJ2-6; the D gene is possibly TRBD2 (6 bases). The V end was cut by 0 bases, the J end by 3 bases, with 9 bases between. The CDR3 extends over 16 amino acids. CDR1 is MRHNA, CDR2 SNTAGT, per germline. CDR3 in DNA: TGTGCCAGCAGTGACTCCGGAGGGCTTGGGGCCAACGTCCTGACTTTC. Translated: CASSDSGGLGANVLTF.

CDR3 in amino acids: CSVGGQGFGEQYF. The DNA for the CDR3 is TGCAGCGTTGGGGGACAGGGTTTCGGCGAGCAGTACTTC. The chain combines TRBV29-1 with TRBJ2-7; 9 bases fit TRBD1. This CDR3 contains 13 residues. Germline loops: CDR1 SQVTM, CDR2 ANQGSEA. Losses at the gene ends were 4 bases for V and 6 bases for J; bases not matched to a gene: 7.

The CDR3 DNA sequence: TGTGCCAGCAGACAGGGGACCCTCTACGAGCAGTACTTC. This sequence encodes CASRQGTLYEQYF. The rearrangement uses TRBV6-5 and TRBJ2-7; 7 bases align to TRBD1. The trim removed 6 bases at V and 3 bases at J, leaving 5 bases unmatched. In germline, CDR1 is MNHEY, CDR2 SVGAGI. This CDR3 has 13 residues.

The J gene is TRBJ2-7, the V gene TRBV28; 13 nucleotides align to TRBD2. After removal of 2 bases from V and 3 bases from J, the junction contained 10 bases not matched to a gene. This CDR3 is 18 amino acids long. From germline, CDR1 is MDHEN and CDR2 SYDVKM. DNA of the CDR3: TGTGCCAGCAGTTTAGAGCTCGCCGGGACTAGCGGGAACTACGAGCAGTACTTC. Its protein product is CASSLELAGTSGNYEQYF. Full variable domain (rest looked up from reference TRBV28 and TRBJ2-7): DVKVTQSSRYLVKRTGEKVFLECVQDMDHENMFWYRQDPGLGLRLIYFSYDVKMKEKGDIPEGYSVSREKKERFSLILESASTNQTSMYLCASSLELAGTSGNYEQYFGPGTRLTVT.

The chain couples TRBV5-4 to TRBJ2-7; 9 nucleotides align to TRBD1. The CDR3 extends over 13 amino acids. Per germline, CDR1 SGHNT and CDR2 YYREEE (reference sequence). V shed 2 bases and J 7 bases; nucleotides not matched to a gene: 4. In DNA form, the CDR3 reads TGTGCCAGCAGCTTAAGGGACAGGGATGAGCAGTACTTC. Amino acids: CASSLRDRDEQYF.

The chain joins TRBV6-5 to TRBJ2-1; no definite D call. The CDR3 spans 12 residues. Germline CDR1 MNHEY, CDR2 SVGAGI. The V and J ends lost 0 bases and 9 bases respectively, with 6 bases between them. CDR3 region: CASSYSTGEQFF. The CDR3, as DNA: TGTGCCAGCAGTTACTCGACGGGTGAGCAGTTCTTC.

This clone was found once. The V call is TRBV6-5, the J call TRBJ2-5; D is ambiguous. The germline CDR1 and CDR2 sequences are MNHEY and SVGAGI. The germline V and J ends were trimmed by 8 bases and 5 bases, with 18 bases remaining between them. CDR3 length: 14 amino acids. CDR3 sequence reads: CASQKRVFTETQYF. The CDR3 coding sequence is TGTGCCAGCCAAAAGCGAGTGTTCACGGAGACCCAGTACTTC.

The V call is TRBV28, the J call TRBJ2-7, with a possible D match to TRBD1 (5 bases). Trimming pared 2 bases from V and 3 bases from J, leaving 8 bases between. This CDR3 spans 13 amino acids. CDR1 and CDR2 from the germline V gene are MDHEN and SYDVKM. CDR3 protein: CASSLQGYYEQYF. The CDR3 DNA is TGTGCCAGCAGTTTACAGGGTTACTACGAGCAGTACTTC. Combining the CDR3 with reference TRBV28 and TRBJ2-7 gives the whole variable domain DVKVTQSSRYLVKRTGEKVFLECVQDMDHENMFWYRQDPGLGLRLIYFSYDVKMKEKGDIPEGYSVSREKKERFSLILESASTNQTSMYLCASSLQGYYEQYFGPGTRLTVT.

CDR3 bases: TGCGCCAGCAGCTTAGCGGCCCAAGAGACCCAGTACTTC. Amino acid sequence: CASSLAAQETQYF. The V gene is TRBV5-1, the J gene TRBJ2-5; tentatively, D is TRBD2 (5 bases). V gave up 2 bases and J gave up 1 base, with 6 bases separating them. The CDR3 loop spans 13 amino acids. CDR1 is SGHRS and CDR2 is YFSETQ in the germline V gene.

The chain links TRBV6-5 to TRBJ2-1; weak D call: TRBD1 (6 bases). This CDR3 is built from 13 residues. V was cut by 5 bases and J by 10 bases, with 15 bases left in between. Germline CDR1 reads MNHEY; CDR2 reads SVGAGI. The CDR3 reads CASSPTGLREQFF. The CDR3 DNA reads as TGTGCCAGCAGTCCGACAGGACTTCGGGAGCAGTTCTTC.

This chain links TRBV30 with TRBJ1-2, with a possible D match to TRBD1 (5 bases). The CDR3 covers 13 residues. Germline V CDR1 and CDR2: GTSNPN, SVGIG (reference sequence). The germline V and J ends were trimmed by 4 bases and 8 bases, with 17 bases remaining between them. The chain's CDR3 is CAWTVPGEHGYTF. In DNA form, the CDR3 reads TGTGCCTGGACAGTCCCGGGGGAACACGGCTACACCTTC.